This passage covers 18 T cell receptor beta chains from one sample sequenced in a study of beta chain features in type 1 diabetes. Of the isolated RNA, all was reverse transcribed, and so the sequenced material was expressed TCRB transcripts. The method was immunoSEQ multiplex PCR; TCRdb's version includes in-frame clones alone and lacks a portion of them. Of 200,000 to 250,000 clones listed, 9.6% were seen once; the top ten hold under 0.035%. Source material: naive CD4+ T cells from blood. These receptors all stem from a woman aged 18-29 years in good health.

The V and J genes are TRBV7-2 and TRBJ2-1, with no clear D. CDR3 length: 15 amino acids. V was shortened by 1 base and J by 2 bases, with 9 bases between the two germline ends. The germline V gene encodes CDR1 SGHTA and CDR2 FQGNSA. As DNA, the CDR3 is TGTGCCAGCAGCTTAGGGATTAGCACCTACAATGAGCAGTTCTTC. Protein product: CASSLGISTYNEQFF.

This clone was picked up a small number of times. The genes are TRBV5-5 and TRBJ1-1, with D unresolved. Germline lookup yields CDR1 SGHKS and CDR2 YYEKEE (reference sequence). This CDR3 comprises 11 residues. V lost 3 bases and J lost 7, with 7 bases in between. CDR3 sequence: CASSYFGEAFF. Written as DNA, the CDR3 is TGTGCCAGCAGCTATTTCGGTGAAGCTTTCTTT. Looking up the rest from reference TRBV5-5 and TRBJ1-1 gives the full variable domain: DAGVTQSPTHLIKTRGQQVTLRCSPISGHKSVSWYQQVLGQGPQFIFQYYEKEERGRGNFPDRFSARQFPNYSSELNVNALLLGDSALYLCASSYFGEAFFGQGTRLTVV.

In this sample, this clone turned up many times. The chain employs TRBV7-2 and TRBJ2-7; 8 bases fit TRBD1. This CDR3 spans 14 amino acids. From germline, CDR1 is SGHTA and CDR2 FQGNSA. Unmatched junction bases numbered 6, after V lost 6 bases and J lost 2 bases. The CDR3 sequence: CASRSTGGPYEQYF. The CDR3 DNA reads as TGTGCCAGCAGATCCACAGGGGGGCCCTACGAGCAGTACTTC.

The rearrangement joins TRBV5-1 to TRBJ2-7; D gene unclear. V shed 0 bases and J shed 2 bases, with 9 bases lying between them. Germline CDR1 is SGHRS and CDR2 is YFSETQ. The CDR3 runs 14 residues. The CDR3 protein is CASSLDPTTYEQYF. The CDR3 region has the DNA TGCGCCAGCAGCTTGGACCCTACCACCTACGAGCAGTACTTC.

The chain has TRBV29-1 and TRBJ1-1; 7 nucleotides match TRBD1. Trimming cost V 1 base and J 2 bases; bases outside gene matches: 13. CDR1 and CDR2 from the germline V gene are SQVTM and ANQGSEA. This CDR3 contains 17 residues. CDR3 in amino acids: CSVEVLGGALINTEAFF. Written as DNA, the CDR3 is TGCAGCGTTGAAGTATTAGGGGGCGCGCTTATTAACACTGAAGCTTTCTTT.

This clone came up a few times. V and J are TRBV5-4 and TRBJ2-7; D is possibly TRBD1 (5 bases). Germline CDR1 and CDR2: SGHNT and YYREEE (reference sequence). This CDR3 comprises 12 residues. V was shortened by 4 bases and J by 6 bases, with 11 bases between the two germline ends. The CDR3 DNA reads TGTGCCAGCAGCAACTATAGGGGCGAGCAGTACTTC. Its protein is CASSNYRGEQYF. Full variable domain (remainder filled in from reference TRBV5-4 and TRBJ2-7): ETGVTQSPTHLIKTRGQQVTLRCSSQSGHNTVSWYQQALGQGPQFIFQYYREEENGRGNFPPRFSGLQFPNYSSELNVNALELDDSALYLCASSNYRGEQYFGPGTRLTVT.

This chain connects TRBV11-2 to TRBJ2-5; weak D call: TRBD1 (5 bases). V was shortened by 2 bases and J by 1 base, with 8 bases between the two germline ends. The CDR3 loop spans 14 amino acids. The germline CDR1 and CDR2 sequences are SGHAT and FQNNGV. The CDR3 DNA follows: TGTGCCAGCAGCTTACAGGGTCCCCAAGAGACCCAGTACTTC. Translated: CASSLQGPQETQYF.

This clone was picked up a small number of times. V and J are TRBV29-1 and TRBJ1-1; 7 nucleotides agree with TRBD1. The length of the CDR3 is 14 residues. CDR1 and CDR2 (germline): SQVTM, ANQGSEA. V dropped 6 bases and J dropped 1; count of bases not matched to a gene: 8. CDR3 sequence reads: CSVDNTGANTEAFF. In DNA, the CDR3 is TGCAGCGTGGACAACACAGGGGCGAACACTGAAGCTTTCTTT. The full variable domain, with the rest looked up from reference TRBV29-1 and TRBJ1-1, is SAVISQKPSRDICQRGTSLTIQCQVDSQVTMMFWYRQQPGQSLTLIATANQGSEATYESGFVIDKFPISRPNLTFSTLTVSNMSPEDSSIYLCSVDNTGANTEAFFGQGTRLTVV.

The chain combines TRBV18 with TRBJ2-2, with TRBD1 identical over 9 bases. This CDR3 region has 14 residues. Germline assignment: CDR1 KGHSH and CDR2 LQKENI. Trimming at V came to 7 bases and at J to 7 bases, leaving 7 bases not matched to a gene. CDR3 DNA: TGTGCCAGCTGTCCGGGACAGGGCCACGGGGAGCTGTTTTTT. Translating gives CASCPGQGHGELFF.

The V call is TRBV5-4, the J call TRBJ1-2, with 9 positions matching TRBD1. Germline CDR1 and CDR2: SGHNT and YYREEE (reference sequence). The CDR3 is 16 amino acids. Unmatched junction bases numbered 10, after V lost 3 bases and J lost 4 bases. The CDR3 spells CASSSNRGRTLYGYTF. CDR3 nucleotides: TGTGCCAGCAGCTCCAACAGGGGGCGAACCCTCTATGGCTACACCTTC. Full variable domain (rest looked up from reference TRBV5-4 and TRBJ1-2): ETGVTQSPTHLIKTRGQQVTLRCSSQSGHNTVSWYQQALGQGPQFIFQYYREEENGRGNFPPRFSGLQFPNYSSELNVNALELDDSALYLCASSSNRGRTLYGYTFGSGTRLTVV.

The CDR3 protein is CATSQSGNTIYF. In DNA form, the CDR3 reads TGTGCCACCTCACAGTCTGGAAACACCATATATTTT. The genes are TRBV28 and TRBJ1-3, with D unresolved. V was clipped by 10 bases and J by 1 base, with 8 bases between them. The CDR3 runs 12 residues. Germline CDR1 reads MDHEN; CDR2 reads SYDVKM.

This clone was detected a few times. The V call is TRBV30, the J call TRBJ1-5; D ambiguous. V was pared by 1 base and J by 6 bases, with 10 bases between. Germline V gene sequence: CDR1 GTSNPN, CDR2 SVGIG (reference sequence). CDR3 length: 13 residues. CDR3: CAWSGGISQPQHF. The DNA for the CDR3 is TGTGCCTGGAGTGGAGGGATCTCTCAGCCCCAGCATTTT.

The chain carries TRBV5-1 and TRBJ2-2, with 8 bases that match TRBD2. Germline V gene lookup returns CDR1 SGHRS and CDR2 YFSETQ. The CDR3 is 16 residues long. V was clipped by 4 bases and J by 3 bases; unmatched bases: 8. CDR3 residues: CASSPLSGGDTGELFF. DNA for the CDR3: TGCGCCAGCAGCCCCCTCTCGGGGGGGGACACCGGGGAGCTGTTTTTT.

The chain recombines TRBV11-2 with TRBJ2-1, with 11 nucleotides matching TRBD2. The V and J ends lost 0 bases and 0 bases, in that order; junction bases with no gene match: 10. Germline V lookup: CDR1 SGHAT, CDR2 FQNNGV. CDR3 length: 20 amino acids. CDR3 nucleotides: TGTGCCAGCAGCTTAGAGGCGTGGACTAGCGGGCATATCTCCTACAATGAGCAGTTCTTC. Translation: CASSLEAWTSGHISYNEQFF.

This clone was counted only a few times. The rearrangement uses TRBV4-2 and TRBJ2-3, with D perhaps TRBD2 (5 bases). The CDR3 totals 16 residues. Trimming took 2 bases from V and 2 from J, leaving 14 bases between them. Germline CDR1 is LGHNA and CDR2 is YNFKEQ. CDR3 protein: CASSQPGSGDTDTQYF. CDR3 bases: TGTGCCAGCAGCCAACCGGGATCCGGGGACACAGATACGCAGTATTTT.

This chain joins TRBV6-1 and TRBJ1-2; D not resolved. The CDR3 length is 15 residues. V shed 2 bases and J shed 5 bases, with 15 bases lying between them. In germline, CDR1 is MNHNS, CDR2 SASEGT. In DNA, the CDR3 is TGTGCCAGCAGTGAAAGTGGGAGGGCAGGATATGGCTACACCTTC. This gives the protein CASSESGRAGYGYTF.

This clone showed up just a few times. The chain recombines TRBV4-1 with TRBJ2-7; perhaps TRBD1 as D (5 bases). This CDR3 contains 16 residues. Trimming removed 1 base from V and 6 bases from J, with 19 bases in between. CDR1 is MGHRA, CDR2 YSYEKL, per germline. CDR3 in amino acids: CASSQVWLSQGSEQYF. In DNA form, the CDR3 reads TGCGCCAGCAGCCAAGTTTGGCTTTCCCAGGGAAGCGAGCAGTACTTC.

This clone was detected a few times. The V call is TRBV9, the J call TRBJ1-2; 7 bases map to TRBD1. Germline CDR1 is SGDLS and CDR2 is YYNGEE. The CDR3 totals 13 residues. V was clipped by 4 bases and J by 7 bases; unmatched bases: 7. CDR3 sequence (DNA): TGTGCCAGCAGCCCCGACAGGGTTGCTGGCTACACCTTC. Translating it yields CASSPDRVAGYTF.